This T cell receptor beta chain was captured by sequencing in a study of shared clonotypes between healthy human individuals. Study summary: The composition of the donors was a couple of women and a few men aged 18 to 49.

Findings and caveats of the study: In contrast to clonotypes shared by all four donors, non-shared clonotypes had lower generation probabilities.

As concerns this clone: As yet, its antigen is unknown. The same CDR3 also results from other DNA sequences found in this sample.

The input for sorted-subset replicate PCRs was approximately 200 ng DNA, tens of thousands of T cell genomes. Only in-frame clones appear in the TCRdb table, and some are missing; sequencing was by immunoSEQ multiplex PCR. The repertoire holds some 1 million clones, approximately 72% seen once, with roughly 1.4% in the top ten. The CDR3 has 15 amino acids. In germline, CDR1 is SGHKS, CDR2 YYEKEE (reference sequence). Trimming pared 4 bases from V and 0 bases from J, leaving 11 bases between. The sequence came from a man aged 18 to 35 in good health. Sequences were obtained from memory CD4+ T cells sorted from blood. Subset given: CD45RA-negative fraction. V is TRBV5-5 and J is TRBJ1-5, with no clear D. The CDR3, as DNA: TGTGCCAGCAGCCGTACGGGCGATAGCAATCAGCCCCAGCATTTT. This codes for CASSRTGDSNQPQHF.